The next 27 T cell receptor beta chains were all read from a single sample in a study of blood T cell repertoires in COVID-19. Using immunoSEQ multiplex PCR, the repertoire was profiled, and TCRdb retains in-frame clones only, with some absent. The table records around 170,000 clones, over 80% of them present only once. Source material: peripheral blood. These receptors came from a woman aged 40 to 55 with acute or convalescent COVID-19.

This clone was counted a single time. J is TRBJ1-2 and V is TRBV24-1, with D possibly matching TRBD1 (6 bases). This CDR3 is 16 amino acids long. CDR1 and CDR2 from the germline V gene are KGHDR and SFDVKD. Trimming stripped 4 bases from V and 8 bases from J, with 22 bases between. CDR3 sequence (DNA): TGTGCCACCAGTGACACCAGTTGGACAGACTTTTCAGGCTACACCTTC. This encodes CATSDTSWTDFSGYTF.

The genes are TRBV3-1 (or the pseudogene TRBV3-2) and TRBJ1-3; possible D gene TRBD1, 5 bases. The V end lost 0 bases, the J end lost 7 bases, and 7 bases lay between the germline ends. This CDR3 region has 13 residues. Germline-derived CDR1 and CDR2 are LGHDT and YNNKEL (reference sequence). The CDR3 spells CASSQDGANTIYF. The CDR3 DNA is TGTGCCAGCAGCCAAGATGGGGCCAACACCATATATTTT.

CDR3 in amino acids: CASSPGQGGGNQPQHF. Here the CDR3 DNA reads TGCGCCAGCAGCCCTGGACAGGGCGGCGGCAATCAGCCCCAGCATTTT. This chain links TRBV4-1 with TRBJ1-5; TRBD1 matches at 8 bases. Germline V gene data show CDR1 as MGHRA and CDR2 as YSYEKL. With V trimmed by 4 bases and J by 2 bases, 7 bases remained unmatched. The CDR3 length is 16 residues.

V usage is TRBV30 and J usage is TRBJ1-4; tentatively, D is TRBD1 (5 bases). V was clipped by 3 bases and J by 7 bases, with 15 bases between them. Germline V lookup: CDR1 GTSNPN, CDR2 SVGIG (reference sequence). The CDR3 sequence is 14 residues long. The CDR3: CAWSVPGSGEKLFF. In DNA form, the CDR3 reads TGTGCCTGGAGCGTCCCAGGGTCTGGTGAAAAACTGTTTTTT. Based on the CDR3 plus reference TRBV30 and TRBJ1-4, the full variable domain is SQTIHQWPATLVQPVGSPLSLECTVEGTSNPNLYWYRQAAGRGLQLLFYSVGIGQISSEVPQNLSASRPQDRQFILSSKKLLLSDSGFYLCAWSVPGSGEKLFFGSGTQLSVL.

In this sample, this clone turned up a few times. The rearrangement links TRBV28 to TRBJ2-7, with 8 bases that match TRBD1. Germline lookup yields CDR1 MDHEN and CDR2 SYDVKM. Unmatched junction bases numbered 3, after V lost 4 bases and J lost 1 base. CDR3 length: 14 residues. CDR3 sequence: CASSSRQGSYEQYF. In DNA form, the CDR3 reads TGTGCCAGCAGTTCACGACAGGGGTCCTACGAGCAGTACTTC.

The table lists this clone with a few counts. The chain combines TRBV28 with TRBJ1-1, with TRBD1 identical over 12 bases. The CDR3 runs 17 residues. CDR1 is MDHEN, CDR2 SYDVKM, per germline. The V and J ends lost 3 bases and 7 bases, in that order; junction bases with no gene match: 12. CDR3 protein: CASSLTGQGAAAYEAFF. CDR3 sequence (DNA): TGTGCCAGCAGTTTGACGGGACAGGGGGCCGCGGCGTATGAAGCTTTCTTT.

The gene calls are TRBV5-1 and TRBJ2-3, with TRBD1 matching over 8 bases. The CDR3 loop spans 15 amino acids. Germline CDR1 reads SGHRS; CDR2 reads YFSETQ. The trim removed 4 bases at V and 4 bases at J, leaving 8 bases unmatched. The CDR3: CASSPRQGIPDTQYF. CDR3 DNA sequence: TGCGCCAGCAGCCCTAGACAGGGGATCCCAGATACGCAGTATTTT.

The chain employs TRBV9 and TRBJ1-1, with D perhaps matching TRBD1 (6 bases). The CDR3 spans 13 residues. Germline-derived CDR1 and CDR2 are SGDLS and YYNGEE. Trimming took off 4 bases at V and 6 bases at J, with 13 bases between the two ends. In DNA, the CDR3 is TGTGCCAGCAGCCGCAGGGGCGGCTCTGAAGCTTTCTTT. Its translation is CASSRRGGSEAFF.

The chain carries TRBV24-1 and TRBJ1-2; 8 bases are shared with TRBD1. The CDR3 length is 18 residues. V shed 4 bases and J 5 bases; nucleotides not matched to a gene: 17. In germline, CDR1 is KGHDR, CDR2 SFDVKD. The CDR3 DNA sequence: TGTGCCACCAGTGAGAGGACAGGGACCTTTGGATATGAATATGGCTACACCTTC. Translation: CATSERTGTFGYEYGYTF.

The chain uses TRBV30 and TRBJ2-7, with 12 nucleotides matching TRBD2. The ends lost 5 bases at V and 5 bases at J; junction bases unmatched: 1. Germline lookup yields CDR1 GTSNPN and CDR2 SVGIG (reference sequence). The CDR3 runs to 12 residues. DNA of the CDR3: TGTGCCTGGGGACTAGCGGGGAACGAGCAGTACTTC. Amino acid sequence: CAWGLAGNEQYF.

The rearrangement links TRBV19 to TRBJ2-1; 9 nucleotides agree with TRBD1. The CDR3 sequence is 15 residues long. CDR1 is LNHDA, CDR2 SQIVND, per germline (reference sequence). V was clipped by 6 bases and J by 6 bases; unmatched bases: 9. This CDR3 is CASSGRDRVFNEQFF. The CDR3 DNA is TGTGCCAGTAGCGGCCGGGACAGGGTCTTCAATGAGCAGTTCTTC.

V and J are TRBV9 and TRBJ2-7; a weak D match, TRBD1 (6 bases). The germline gives CDR1 SGDLS, CDR2 YYNGEE. This CDR3 has 15 residues. V dropped 0 bases and J dropped 4 bases, with 14 bases sitting between them. This chain's CDR3 is CASSVAWGPQYEQYF. DNA of the CDR3: TGTGCCAGCAGCGTAGCCTGGGGGCCCCAGTACGAGCAGTACTTC.

The chain links TRBV19 to TRBJ1-4; the D gene is possibly TRBD1 (6 bases). V gave up 6 bases and J gave up 13 bases, with 15 bases separating them. Germline CDR1 is LNHDA and CDR2 is SQIVND (reference sequence). This CDR3 region has 12 residues. The CDR3 DNA is TGTGCCAGTAGGATGGCCGGGACAAGACTGTTTTTT. Amino acids: CASRMAGTRLFF.

The chain has TRBV18 and TRBJ1-1; tentatively, D is TRBD1 (5 bases). The CDR3 runs 14 residues. Germline V lookup: CDR1 KGHSH, CDR2 LQKENI. V lost 2 bases and J 5 bases, leaving 12 bases between the germline ends. The CDR3 here is CASSPEWQGTEAFF. CDR3 coding DNA: TGTGCCAGCTCACCAGAATGGCAGGGAACTGAAGCTTTCTTT.

The sample holds a few counts of this clone. The chain links TRBV13 to TRBJ2-7; 9 nucleotides agree with TRBD1. Germline CDR1 PRHDT, CDR2 FYEKMQ (reference sequence). Trimming cost V 5 bases and J 2 bases; bases outside gene matches: 4. This CDR3 has 14 amino acids. CDR3 in amino acids: CASSRQGGAYEQYF. The CDR3 nucleotides read TGTGCCAGCAGCCGACAGGGGGGAGCCTACGAGCAGTACTTC.

The V and J genes are TRBV12-3 or TRBV12-4 and TRBJ1-1; unclear D gene. This CDR3 is built from 10 residues. Trimming shortened V by 10 bases and J by 5 bases, and 8 bases separated the two germline ends. The CDR3 coding sequence is TGTGCCACCCAGGCTACTGAAGCTTTCTTT. Protein sequence: CATQATEAFF.

This CDR3 reads CASSPRGRSNSPLHF. In DNA, the CDR3 is TGTGCCAGCAGCCCCCGGGGGAGATCCAATTCACCCCTCCACTTT. The V and J genes are TRBV9 and TRBJ1-6; tentatively, D is TRBD1 (5 bases). With 4 bases removed from V and 7 bases from J, the gap between germline ends came to 15 bases. In germline, CDR1 is SGDLS, CDR2 YYNGEE. This CDR3 contains 15 residues.

There are a few counts of this clone. V usage is TRBV18 and J usage is TRBJ2-7; 8 bases agree with TRBD2. CDR1 is KGHSH and CDR2 is LQKENI in the germline V gene. V lost 3 bases and J lost 2; bases outside the gene matches: 6. This CDR3 spans 15 amino acids. The CDR3 is CASSPSEAGAYEQYF. The CDR3 nucleotides are TGTGCCAGCTCACCCTCGGAAGCGGGAGCCTACGAGCAGTACTTC. Full variable domain (rest looked up from reference TRBV18 and TRBJ2-7): NAGVMQNPRHLVRRRGQEARLRCSPMKGHSHVYWYRQLPEEGLKFMVYLQKENIIDESGMPKERFSAEFPKEGPSILRIQQVVRGDSAAYFCASSPSEAGAYEQYFGPGTRLTVT.

This rearrangement joins TRBV30 to TRBJ1-5; 9 bases line up with TRBD1. The junction had 9 bases not matched to a gene; V was cut back by 0 bases and J by 3 bases. CDR1 is GTSNPN, CDR2 SVGIG, per germline (reference sequence). The CDR3 loop spans 17 amino acids. The CDR3 DNA reads TGTGCCTGGAGTGTAGGGACAGGGTTTCGGGTCAATCAGCCCCAGCATTTT. Translation: CAWSVGTGFRVNQPQHF.

This chain joins TRBV7-9 and TRBJ2-2, with 8 bases aligning to TRBD1. J lost 5 bases, V lost 2 bases, and 4 bases had no gene match. This CDR3 has 15 amino acids. The germline V gene encodes CDR1 SEHNR and CDR2 FQNEAQ (reference sequence). For the CDR3, the DNA is TGTGCCAGCAGCTTATACAGGGGGGTGACCGGGGAGCTGTTTTTT. Translated: CASSLYRGVTGELFF.

V usage is TRBV20-1 and J usage is TRBJ2-5; 8 bases align to TRBD2. Germline lookup yields CDR1 DFQATT and CDR2 SNEGSKA (reference sequence). Losses at the gene ends were 3 bases for V and 4 bases for J; bases not matched to a gene: 4. The CDR3 has 13 amino acids. In nucleotides, the CDR3 is TGCAGTGCTAGTAAGGCGGGAGGAGAGACCCAGTACTTC. As protein: CSASKAGGETQYF.

The V gene is TRBV12-3 or TRBV12-4, the J gene TRBJ2-2, with D possibly matching TRBD1 (6 bases). The CDR3 consists of 13 residues. Trimming took 5 bases from V and 5 from J, leaving 9 bases between them. CDR3 in DNA: TGTGCCAGCAGTCACACAGGGACCGGGGAGCTGTTTTTT. Protein: CASSHTGTGELFF.

The gene calls are TRBV29-1 and TRBJ2-5; D may be TRBD2 (6 bases). V was trimmed by 7 bases and J by 5 bases, leaving 8 bases between them. CDR1 is SQVTM and CDR2 is ANQGSEA in the germline V gene. The length of the CDR3 is 10 residues. The CDR3 DNA reads as TGCAGCGGGGGGGAGGAGACCCAGTACTTC. This translates into CSGGEETQYF.

V is TRBV29-1 and J is TRBJ1-2; 7 positions agree with TRBD1. Losses at the gene ends were 6 bases for V and 5 bases for J; bases not matched to a gene: 9. CDR1 and CDR2 (germline): SQVTM, ANQGSEA. The CDR3 loop spans 13 amino acids. The CDR3 bases are TGCAGCGTCCACACAGGGGAAAGTTATGGCTACACCTTC. It specifies CSVHTGESYGYTF.

This chain joins TRBV3-1 (or the pseudogene TRBV3-2) and TRBJ1-5; D perhaps matches TRBD1 (5 bases). V shed 1 base and J shed 0 bases, with 13 bases lying between them. Germline loops: CDR1 LGHDT, CDR2 YNNKEL (reference sequence). This CDR3 has 17 residues. DNA for the CDR3: TGTGCCAGCAGCCAAGGGTACAGGTTGTATAGCAATCAGCCCCAGCATTTT. Its translation is CASSQGYRLYSNQPQHF.

The CDR3 protein is CASSLAMGGVGNEQFF. The CDR3 DNA sequence: TGCGCCAGCAGCTTGGCCATGGGAGGGGTGGGCAATGAGCAGTTCTTC. This chain uses TRBV5-1 with TRBJ2-1; TRBD2 aligns across 7 bases. V shed 0 bases, J shed 6 bases, and the junction held 9 bases outside the gene matches. The V gene's germline CDR1 is SGHRS and CDR2 YFSETQ. CDR3 length: 16 residues.

The J gene is TRBJ1-6, the V gene TRBV6-1; 9 bases align to TRBD1. The CDR3 sequence is 15 residues long. V dropped 5 bases and J dropped 11; count of bases not matched to a gene: 10. CDR1 is MNHNS, CDR2 SASEGT, per germline. The DNA for the CDR3 is TGTGCCAGCAGTCTGGGACAGGGCTCGTTAGCACCCCTCCACTTT. It encodes CASSLGQGSLAPLHF.